One sample yielded the 10 T cell receptor beta chains listed below, sequenced in a study of T cell responses to AZD1222 COVID-19 vaccine. TCRdb keeps only in-frame clones here, not all; method: immunoSEQ multiplex PCR. The sample lists some 120,000 clones, about 90% occurring once. The material sequenced was peripheral blood, taken on day 0 of MenACWY control vaccination. These receptors were obtained from an adult in good health.

The V and J genes are TRBV27 and TRBJ2-7; D unclear. The CDR3 is 14 amino acids. The germline V and J ends were trimmed by 5 bases and 0 bases, with 11 bases remaining between them. Germline-derived CDR1 and CDR2 are MNHEY and SMNVEV (reference sequence). The CDR3 loop is CASSGLLSSYEQYF. CDR3 DNA: TGTGCCAGCAGTGGGCTCCTGAGCTCCTACGAGCAGTACTTC.

The CDR3 here is CASSVDAGGNGYTF. In DNA form, the CDR3 reads TGTGCCAGCAGCGTAGATGCAGGGGGCAATGGCTACACCTTC. The chain combines TRBV9 with TRBJ1-2; TRBD1 matches at 8 bases. The V gene's germline CDR1 is SGDLS and CDR2 YYNGEE. The CDR3 extends over 14 amino acids. The V segment lost 0 bases and the J segment 6 bases; nucleotides outside the gene matches: 4.

This chain joins TRBV11-2 and TRBJ2-3, with 7 bases matching TRBD1. With 5 bases clipped from V and 6 bases from J, the junction kept 17 bases outside the gene matches. The CDR3 loop spans 17 amino acids. CDR1 is SGHAT, CDR2 FQNNGV, per germline. The DNA of the CDR3 is TGTGCCAGCAGCGCCCAGACAGGGACCTTAAACTGGGATACGCAGTATTTT. It is translated as CASSAQTGTLNWDTQYF.

The chain couples TRBV24-1 to TRBJ1-2; 10 nucleotides align to TRBD1. Germline V gives CDR1 KGHDR, CDR2 SFDVKD. CDR3 length: 15 residues. The trim removed 3 bases at V and 8 bases at J, leaving 8 bases unmatched. Here the CDR3 reads CATSDPGQGLRGYTF. The DNA for the CDR3 is TGTGCCACCAGTGATCCGGGACAGGGGTTGAGAGGCTACACCTTC.

In DNA, the CDR3 is TGTGCCAGCAGCGCGACAGGGGTATTTAATGAAAAACTGTTTTTT. As protein: CASSATGVFNEKLFF. The V and J genes are TRBV9 and TRBJ1-4; 8 bases line up with TRBD1. Germline CDR1 is SGDLS and CDR2 is YYNGEE. V trimming: 3 bases; J trimming: 4 bases; junction bases outside the gene matches: 5. CDR3 length equals 15 residues. The entire variable domain, with the rest obtained from reference TRBV9 and TRBJ1-4, is as follows: DSGVTQTPKHLITATGQRVTLRCSPRSGDLSVYWYQQSLDQGLQFLIQYYNGEERAKGNILERFSAQQFPDLHSELNLSSLELGDSALYFCASSATGVFNEKLFFGSGTQLSVL.

In DNA form, the CDR3 reads TGTGCCAGCAGTGTAATCGCTCAGCCCCAGCATTTT. Residues: CASSVIAQPQHF. The gene calls are TRBV2 and TRBJ1-5; D is uncertain. Trimming took 4 bases from V and 6 from J, leaving 7 bases between them. The CDR3 sequence is 12 residues long. Germline lookup yields CDR1 SNHLY and CDR2 FYNNEI. Full variable domain (rest looked up from reference TRBV2 and TRBJ1-5): EPEVTQTPSHQVTQMGQEVILRCVPISNHLYFYWYRQILGQKVEFLVSFYNNEISEKSEIFDDQFSVERPDGSNFTLKIRSTKLEDSAMYFCASSVIAQPQHFGDGTRLSIL.

This chain joins TRBV19 and TRBJ1-5, with D tentatively TRBD1 (5 bases). Trimming left V 10 bases short and J 6 bases short, with 13 bases between. CDR3 length equals 12 residues. From germline, CDR1 is LNHDA and CDR2 SQIVND (reference sequence). CDR3: CATSLGGQPQHF. The CDR3 DNA reads TGTGCCACCTCGCTGGGGGGTCAGCCCCAGCATTTT.

The V gene is TRBV5-1, the J gene TRBJ2-3; D call uncertain. The CDR3 sequence is 14 residues long. Trimming took off 0 bases at V and 4 bases at J, with 9 bases between the two ends. CDR1 and CDR2 from the germline V gene are SGHRS and YFSETQ. CDR3 DNA sequence: TGCGCCAGCAGCTTGGCCGGTCTGGCAGATACGCAGTATTTT. It specifies CASSLAGLADTQYF.

J is TRBJ2-5 and V is TRBV11-2; 14 bases line up with TRBD2. V was clipped by 5 bases and J by 4 bases; unmatched bases: 6. Germline CDR1 reads SGHAT; CDR2 reads FQNNGV. The CDR3 length is 16 residues. In DNA form, the CDR3 reads TGTGCCAGCAGCAGGACTAGCGGGAGGCCCGGAGAGACCCAGTACTTC. Its translation: CASSRTSGRPGETQYF.

V is TRBV7-9 and J is TRBJ1-2, with 8 bases identical to TRBD1. Trimming at V came to 5 bases and at J to 6 bases, leaving 8 bases not matched to a gene. The germline gives CDR1 SEHNR, CDR2 FQNEAQ (reference sequence). This CDR3 region has 14 residues. The CDR3 region is CASSPDRGLDGYTF. CDR3 sequence (DNA): TGTGCCAGCAGCCCCGACAGGGGACTAGATGGCTACACCTTC.